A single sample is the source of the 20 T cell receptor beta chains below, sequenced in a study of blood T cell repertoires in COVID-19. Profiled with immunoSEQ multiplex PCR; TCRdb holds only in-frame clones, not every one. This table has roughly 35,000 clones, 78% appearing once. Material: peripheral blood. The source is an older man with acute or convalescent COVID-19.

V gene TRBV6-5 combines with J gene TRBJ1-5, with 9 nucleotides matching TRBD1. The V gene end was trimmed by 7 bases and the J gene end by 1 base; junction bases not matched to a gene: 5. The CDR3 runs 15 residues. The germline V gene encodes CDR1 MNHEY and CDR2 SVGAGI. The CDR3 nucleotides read TGTGCCAGCACCCGGACAGGGGAGAGCAATCAGCCCCAGCATTTT. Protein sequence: CASTRTGESNQPQHF.

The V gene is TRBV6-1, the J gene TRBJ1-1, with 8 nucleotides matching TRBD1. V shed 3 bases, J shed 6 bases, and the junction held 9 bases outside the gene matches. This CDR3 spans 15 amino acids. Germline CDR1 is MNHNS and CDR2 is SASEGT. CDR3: CASSDTGTGRSEAFF. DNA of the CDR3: TGTGCCAGCAGTGACACCGGGACAGGACGTTCTGAAGCTTTCTTT.

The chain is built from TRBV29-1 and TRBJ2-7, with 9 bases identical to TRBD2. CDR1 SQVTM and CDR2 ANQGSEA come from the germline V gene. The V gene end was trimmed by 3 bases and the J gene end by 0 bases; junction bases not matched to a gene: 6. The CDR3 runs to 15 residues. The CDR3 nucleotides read TGCAGCGTTGAGGGGACTAGCACGAGCTCCTACGAGCAGTACTTC. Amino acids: CSVEGTSTSSYEQYF.

Here the CDR3 reads CASSVDGTGTNSPLHF. CDR3 coding DNA: TGTGCCAGCAGCGTAGATGGTACAGGGACTAATTCACCCCTCCACTTT. This sequence joins TRBV9 and TRBJ1-6, with D possibly being TRBD1 (6 bases). With 0 bases removed from V and 6 bases from J, the gap between germline ends came to 13 bases. The germline CDR1 and CDR2 sequences are SGDLS and YYNGEE. The CDR3 covers 16 residues.

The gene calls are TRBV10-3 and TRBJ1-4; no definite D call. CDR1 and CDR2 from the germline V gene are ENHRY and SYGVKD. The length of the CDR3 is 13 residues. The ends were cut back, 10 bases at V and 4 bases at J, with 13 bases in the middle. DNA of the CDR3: TGTGCCAACCCGAGGGAACTTAATGAAAAACTGTTTTTT. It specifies CANPRELNEKLFF.

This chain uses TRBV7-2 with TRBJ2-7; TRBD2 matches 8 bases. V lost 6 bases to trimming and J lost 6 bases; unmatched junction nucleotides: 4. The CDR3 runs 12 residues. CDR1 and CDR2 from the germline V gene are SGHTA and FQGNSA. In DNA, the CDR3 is TGTGCCAGCAGTTCTCGGGGGGGCGAGCAGTACTTC. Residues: CASSSRGGEQYF.

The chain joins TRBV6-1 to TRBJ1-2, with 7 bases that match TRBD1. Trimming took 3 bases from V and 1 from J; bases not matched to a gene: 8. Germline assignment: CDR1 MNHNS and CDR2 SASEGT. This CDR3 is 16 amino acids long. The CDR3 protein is CASSDPQGLGNYGYTF. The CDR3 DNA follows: TGTGCCAGCAGTGATCCACAGGGGTTAGGTAACTATGGCTACACCTTC.

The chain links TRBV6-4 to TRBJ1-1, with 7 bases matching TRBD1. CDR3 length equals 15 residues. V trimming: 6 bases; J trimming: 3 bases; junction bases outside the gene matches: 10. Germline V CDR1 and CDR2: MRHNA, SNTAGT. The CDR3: CASRTRDSQYTEAFF. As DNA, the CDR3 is TGTGCCAGCAGGACCCGGGACAGTCAATACACTGAAGCTTTCTTT.

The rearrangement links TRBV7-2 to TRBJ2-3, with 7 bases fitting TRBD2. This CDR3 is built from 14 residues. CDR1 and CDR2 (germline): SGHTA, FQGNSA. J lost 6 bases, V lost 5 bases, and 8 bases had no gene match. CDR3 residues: CASSQRDYRDTQYF. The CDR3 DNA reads TGTGCCAGCAGCCAAAGGGACTATAGGGATACGCAGTATTTT. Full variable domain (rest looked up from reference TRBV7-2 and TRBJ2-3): GAGVSQSPSNKVTEKGKDVELRCDPISGHTALYWYRQSLGQGLEFLIYFQGNSAPDKSGLPSDRFSAERTGGSVSTLTIQRTQQEDSAVYLCASSQRDYRDTQYFGPGTRLTVL.

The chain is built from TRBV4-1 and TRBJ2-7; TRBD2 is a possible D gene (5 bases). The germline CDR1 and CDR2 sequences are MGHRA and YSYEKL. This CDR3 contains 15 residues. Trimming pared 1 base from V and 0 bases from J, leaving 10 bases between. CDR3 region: CASSQVQRTSYEQYF. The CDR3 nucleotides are TGCGCCAGCAGCCAAGTCCAGCGGACCTCCTACGAGCAGTACTTC.

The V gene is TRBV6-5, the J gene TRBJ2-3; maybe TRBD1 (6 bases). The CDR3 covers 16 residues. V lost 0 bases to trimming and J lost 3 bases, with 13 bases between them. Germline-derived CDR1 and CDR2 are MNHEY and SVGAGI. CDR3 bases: TGTGCCAGCAGTTACTCAAGCAGGGGAGTAACAGATACGCAGTATTTT. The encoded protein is CASSYSSRGVTDTQYF.

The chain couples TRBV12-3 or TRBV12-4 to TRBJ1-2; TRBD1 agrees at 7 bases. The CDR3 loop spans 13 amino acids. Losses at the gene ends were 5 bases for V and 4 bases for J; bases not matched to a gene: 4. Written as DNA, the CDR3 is TGTGCCAGCAGTCCCACAGGGGCCTATGGCTACACCTTC. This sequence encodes CASSPTGAYGYTF.

For the CDR3, the DNA is TGCAGCGTTGGTGCAGGGAAGAACACTGAAGCTTTCTTT. Its protein product is CSVGAGKNTEAFF. This chain joins TRBV29-1 and TRBJ1-1; possible D gene TRBD1, 5 bases. This CDR3 comprises 13 residues. V lost 4 bases to trimming and J lost 1 base, with 10 bases between them. Germline V CDR1 and CDR2: SQVTM, ANQGSEA.

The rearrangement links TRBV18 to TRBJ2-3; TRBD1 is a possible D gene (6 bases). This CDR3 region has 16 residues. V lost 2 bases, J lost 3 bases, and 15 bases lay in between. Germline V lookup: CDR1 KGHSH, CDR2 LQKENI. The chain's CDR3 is CASSPWEQGNTDTQYF. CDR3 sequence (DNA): TGTGCCAGCTCACCATGGGAACAGGGCAATACAGATACGCAGTATTTT.

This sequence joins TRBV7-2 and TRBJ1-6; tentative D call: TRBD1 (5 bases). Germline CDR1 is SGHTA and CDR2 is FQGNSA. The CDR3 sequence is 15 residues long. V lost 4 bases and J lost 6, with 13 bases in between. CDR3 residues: CASSSQGGINSPLHF. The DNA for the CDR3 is TGTGCCAGCAGCTCGCAGGGAGGCATTAATTCACCCCTCCACTTT.

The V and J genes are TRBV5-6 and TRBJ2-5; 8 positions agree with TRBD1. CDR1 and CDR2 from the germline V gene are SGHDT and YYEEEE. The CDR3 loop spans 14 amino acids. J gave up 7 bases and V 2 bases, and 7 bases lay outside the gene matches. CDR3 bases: TGTGCCAGCAGCTTTTCAGGGGGGACAGGGACCCAGTACTTC. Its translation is CASSFSGGTGTQYF.

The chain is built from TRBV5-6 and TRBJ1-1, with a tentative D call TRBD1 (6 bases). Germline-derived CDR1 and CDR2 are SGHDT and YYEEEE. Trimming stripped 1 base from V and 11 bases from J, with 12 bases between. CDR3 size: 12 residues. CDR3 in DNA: TGTGCCAGCAGCTTGCCTGGGACAAGGGCTTTCTTT. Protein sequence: CASSLPGTRAFF.

Here the CDR3 DNA reads TGTGCCAGCAGTGAATTATTGGACAGGGACGGCTATGGCTACACCTTC. Amino acids: CASSELLDRDGYGYTF. This sequence joins TRBV25-1 and TRBJ1-2; 8 bases align to TRBD1. Germline V gene sequence: CDR1 MGHDK, CDR2 SYGVNS. After removal of 1 base from V and 4 bases from J, the junction contained 8 bases not matched to a gene. The CDR3 has 16 amino acids.

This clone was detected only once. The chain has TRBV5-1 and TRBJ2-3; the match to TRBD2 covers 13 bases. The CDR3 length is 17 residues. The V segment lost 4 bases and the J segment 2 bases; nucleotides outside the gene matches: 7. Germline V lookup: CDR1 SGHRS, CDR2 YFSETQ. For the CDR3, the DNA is TGCGCCAGCAGCCCGGGGACTAGCGGGGATTTCACAGATACGCAGTATTTT. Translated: CASSPGTSGDFTDTQYF.

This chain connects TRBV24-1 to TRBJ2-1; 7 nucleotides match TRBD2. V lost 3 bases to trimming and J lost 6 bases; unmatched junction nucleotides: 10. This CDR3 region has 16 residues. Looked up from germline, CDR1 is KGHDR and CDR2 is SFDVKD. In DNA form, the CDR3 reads TGTGCCACCAGTGATGGCCGGGGGGAGGTGTTCAATGAGCAGTTCTTC. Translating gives CATSDGRGEVFNEQFF.